Presented here are 19 T cell receptor beta chains from one specimen sequenced in a study of PD-L1 blockade in urothelial cancer. Assay used: immunoSEQ multiplex PCR; TCRdb lists only in-frame clones, some missing. Among about 76,000 clones listed, around 93% were seen once. Sample time point: peripheral blood 6 weeks after treatment start. Specimen: PBMCs, collected around atezolizumab (anti-PD-L1) treatment. The receptors here all came from a woman of 80 years or more with urothelial cancer.

The chain has TRBV5-1 and TRBJ2-1; TRBD2 aligns across 7 bases. Germline V gives CDR1 SGHRS, CDR2 YFSETQ. This CDR3 spans 13 amino acids. V lost 2 bases and J lost 6; bases outside the gene matches: 2. CDR3 amino acids: CASSFWEGNEQFF. The DNA for the CDR3 is TGCGCCAGCAGCTTCTGGGAGGGCAATGAGCAGTTCTTC.

This chain connects TRBV15 to TRBJ2-3; TRBD1 agrees at 9 bases. CDR1 is LNHNV and CDR2 is YYDKDF in the germline V gene (reference sequence). Trimming at V came to 5 bases and at J to 4 bases, leaving 7 bases not matched to a gene. This CDR3 region has 15 residues. The CDR3 protein is CATSPRDRAPDTQYF. CDR3 nucleotide sequence: TGTGCCACCAGCCCAAGGGACAGGGCCCCAGATACGCAGTATTTT.

The rearrangement joins TRBV10-2 to TRBJ2-7, with D possibly being TRBD1 (5 bases). This CDR3 region has 13 residues. The V and J ends lost 3 bases and 3 bases respectively, with 9 bases between them. Per the germline V gene, CDR1 is WSHSY and CDR2 is SAAADI. The CDR3 DNA reads as TGCGCCAGCAGTGAAACAGGTCACTACGAGCAGTACTTC. Translation gives CASSETGHYEQYF.

This clone showed up just a few times. This CDR3 is CASSGQGARTEAFF. In DNA, the CDR3 is TGTGCCAGCAGTGGACAGGGGGCTCGGACTGAAGCTTTCTTT. The chain combines TRBV2 with TRBJ1-1; 10 nucleotides match TRBD1. This CDR3 is 14 amino acids long. CDR1 SNHLY and CDR2 FYNNEI come from the germline V gene. Trimming at V came to 4 bases and at J to 5 bases, leaving 4 bases not matched to a gene. The full variable domain, completed using reference TRBV2 and TRBJ1-1, is EPEVTQTPSHQVTQMGQEVILRCVPISNHLYFYWYRQILGQKVEFLVSFYNNEISEKSEIFDDQFSVERPDGSNFTLKIRSTKLEDSAMYFCASSGQGARTEAFFGQGTRLTVV.

This rearrangement joins TRBV28 to TRBJ2-3; D is perhaps TRBD1 (7 bases). V gave up 5 bases and J gave up 4 bases, with 16 bases separating them. Germline lookup yields CDR1 MDHEN and CDR2 SYDVKM. The CDR3 has 15 amino acids. In DNA, the CDR3 is TGTGCCAGCAGTCCTAGCGCACAGGGGTCAGATACGCAGTATTTT. It encodes CASSPSAQGSDTQYF.

V is TRBV25-1 and J is TRBJ2-7; 7 nucleotides line up with TRBD1. Germline V CDR1 and CDR2: MGHDK, SYGVNS. This CDR3 has 14 residues. The V segment lost 7 bases and the J segment 3 bases; nucleotides outside the gene matches: 9. This chain's CDR3 is CASNRTGTCYEQYF. CDR3 nucleotide sequence: TGTGCCAGCAACAGGACAGGTACATGCTACGAGCAGTACTTC.

This clone showed up just once. The J gene is TRBJ2-2, the V gene TRBV2, with 14 bases matching TRBD2. This CDR3 spans 21 amino acids. V was pared by 4 bases and J by 0 bases, with 13 bases of the junction left unmatched. Germline V gives CDR1 SNHLY, CDR2 FYNNEI. The CDR3 nucleotides read TGTGCCAGCAGTGCCAGACTAGCGGGAGGGCCAACTACCTCGAACACCGGGGAGCTGTTTTTT. Its translation is CASSARLAGGPTTSNTGELFF.

The J gene is TRBJ1-5, the V gene TRBV7-6; the D gene is possibly TRBD1 (5 bases). The CDR3 is 14 residues long. Trimming shortened V by 4 bases and J by 8 bases, and 15 bases separated the two germline ends. The germline V gene has CDR1 SGHVS and CDR2 FNYEAQ. CDR3 in DNA: TGTGCCAGCAGCTCCCCGGGACTAGGGGAGCCCCAGCATTTT. Its translation is CASSSPGLGEPQHF.

V is TRBV5-1 and J is TRBJ2-2, with a tentative D call TRBD1 (6 bases). Germline assignment: CDR1 SGHRS and CDR2 YFSETQ. CDR3 size: 14 residues. Trimming shortened V by 4 bases and J by 2 bases, and 9 bases separated the two germline ends. CDR3 DNA sequence: TGCGCCAGCAGCACAGGGACCAACACCGGGGAGCTGTTTTTT. It specifies CASSTGTNTGELFF.

This chain joins TRBV9 and TRBJ2-1; 7 nucleotides align to TRBD2. Germline lookup yields CDR1 SGDLS and CDR2 YYNGEE. The J segment lost 5 bases and the V segment lost 2 bases, leaving 7 bases of the junction unmatched. The CDR3 loop spans 15 amino acids. The CDR3 sequence: CASSVGGSAHNEQFF. The CDR3 region has the DNA TGTGCCAGCAGCGTTGGCGGGAGCGCCCACAATGAGCAGTTCTTC.

CDR3 nucleotides: TGTGCCTGGAGCAGTTGGGGCAGGGCGAGAGGCGAGCAGTACTTC. Translating it yields CAWSSWGRARGEQYF. The chain couples TRBV30 to TRBJ2-7; a weak D match, TRBD1 (5 bases). The V end was cut by 3 bases, the J end by 6 bases, with 21 bases between. Germline CDR1 reads GTSNPN; CDR2 reads SVGIG (reference sequence). The CDR3 has 15 amino acids.

The V and J genes are TRBV7-3 and TRBJ1-3, with D possibly being TRBD1 (5 bases). CDR1 SGHTA and CDR2 FQGTGA come from the germline V gene. V was clipped by 5 bases and J by 0 bases, with 11 bases between them. The length of the CDR3 is 15 residues. In DNA form, the CDR3 reads TGTGCCAGCAGCAGTGACAGCAGCTCTGGAAACACCATATATTTT. Translation: CASSSDSSSGNTIYF. The full variable domain, in which reference TRBV7-3 and TRBJ1-3 provide the parts outside the CDR3, is GAGVSQTPSNKVTEKGKYVELRCDPISGHTALYWYRQSLGQGPEFLIYFQGTGAADDSGLPNDRFFAVRPEGSVSTLKIQRTERGDSAVYLCASSSDSSSGNTIYFGEGSWLTVV.

The V call is TRBV7-2, the J call TRBJ2-7; TRBD1 matches 7 bases. Germline trimming cut 2 bases from V and 3 bases from J; bases unmatched to any gene: 4. CDR1 and CDR2 (germline): SGHTA, FQGNSA. The CDR3 has 14 amino acids. The CDR3 nucleotides are TGTGCCAGCAGCTTAAAGTGGACAGGCTACGAGCAGTACTTC. This translates into CASSLKWTGYEQYF.

The chain links TRBV19 to TRBJ1-3, with D maybe TRBD1 (5 bases). This CDR3 comprises 17 residues. V shed 9 bases and J shed 0 bases, with 21 bases lying between them. Germline V gene lookup returns CDR1 LNHDA and CDR2 SQIVND (reference sequence). CDR3 in amino acids: CASNTPGLTFSGNTIYF. CDR3 DNA sequence: TGTGCCAGCAATACCCCGGGACTCACGTTCTCTGGAAACACCATATATTTT.

The rearrangement links TRBV27 to TRBJ1-2; possible D gene TRBD1, 6 bases. The V end was cut by 10 bases, the J end by 4 bases, with 19 bases between. Germline CDR1 and CDR2: MNHEY and SMNVEV (reference sequence). This CDR3 is 14 amino acids long. DNA for the CDR3: TGTGCCACCCACGGGGGGGGCTTCGGCTATGGCTACACCTTC. Amino acid sequence: CATHGGGFGYGYTF.

The chain carries TRBV27 and TRBJ2-1; 7 bases map to TRBD1. Unmatched junction bases numbered 6, after V lost 5 bases and J lost 2 bases. Germline V lookup: CDR1 MNHEY, CDR2 SMNVEV (reference sequence). The length of the CDR3 is 15 residues. CDR3 nucleotide sequence: TGTGCCAGCAGTCCGGACAGGTTCCCCTACAATGAGCAGTTCTTC. As protein: CASSPDRFPYNEQFF.

The V call is TRBV5-1, the J call TRBJ1-3; TRBD1 matches at 8 bases. Trimming cost V 5 bases and J 3 bases; bases outside gene matches: 7. Germline lookup yields CDR1 SGHRS and CDR2 YFSETQ. The CDR3 spans 15 residues. This chain's CDR3 is CASSSTGGIGNTIYF. CDR3 nucleotide sequence: TGCGCCAGCAGTTCTACAGGGGGTATTGGAAACACCATATATTTT. The variable domain in full, completed from reference TRBV5-1 and TRBJ1-3, reads KAGVTQTPRYLIKTRGQQVTLSCSPISGHRSVSWYQQTPGQGLQFLFEYFSETQRNKGNFPGRFSGRQFSNSRSEMNVSTLELGDSALYLCASSSTGGIGNTIYFGEGSWLTVV.

This clone was picked up one time. This chain connects TRBV7-6 to TRBJ2-7, with 12 bases lining up with TRBD2. This CDR3 has 16 amino acids. The trim removed 4 bases at V and 1 base at J, leaving 5 bases unmatched. Germline CDR1 and CDR2: SGHVS and FNYEAQ. Here the CDR3 DNA reads TGTGCCAGCAGCTCACTAGCGGGAGGAGCATCCTACGAGCAGTACTTC. Amino acids: CASSSLAGGASYEQYF.

The chain couples TRBV19 to TRBJ1-2, with D tentatively TRBD1 (6 bases). The germline V gene encodes CDR1 LNHDA and CDR2 SQIVND (reference sequence). This CDR3 spans 14 amino acids. Trimming took 4 bases from V and 3 from J, leaving 12 bases between them. CDR3 bases: TGTGCCAGTAGTACCCCGCAGGGGCACTATGGCTACACCTTC. Its protein product is CASSTPQGHYGYTF.